Listed here are 32 T cell receptor beta chains from one sample, sequenced in a study of T cell repertoires in cytomegalovirus infection. Using its own MiXCR run on the reads, TCRdb lists one record per CDR3 protein. The data contain around 130,000 distinct CDR3 sequences, more than 7% of them singletons. The sequencing input was PBMCs. The receptors originated from a human donor in good health (CMV status not recorded). Some clones in this sample may be carry-over from other donors' samples.

This clonotype has at least ten counts. The rearrangement links TRBV14 to TRBJ2-1; 7 positions match TRBD2. Germline trimming cut 1 base from V and 8 bases from J; bases unmatched to any gene: 14. CDR1 and CDR2 from the germline V gene are SGHDN and FVKESK. The CDR3 extends over 17 amino acids. The CDR3 coding sequence is TGTGCCAGCAGCCAAGTTGGGAGCGGGGACTCTTTGTATGAGCAGTTCTTC. Translating gives CASSQVGSGDSLYEQFF.

This clonotype has ten or more counts. The chain couples TRBV20-1 to TRBJ1-5; TRBD1 might be the D (6 bases). Germline V lookup: CDR1 DFQATT, CDR2 SNEGSKA (reference sequence). This CDR3 region has 14 residues. The CDR3 loop reads CSGGQGKGIRPQHF. DNA for the CDR3: TGCAGCGGGGGGCAGGGAAAGGGGATAAGGCCCCAGCATTTT.

The gene calls are TRBV12-3 or TRBV12-4 and TRBJ2-3; weak D call: TRBD1 (6 bases). The CDR3 runs 14 residues. Trimming removed 3 bases at V and 2 bases at J, with 9 bases between. The DNA for the CDR3 is TGTGCCAGCAGTTTTCAGGGGATCACAGATACGCAGTATTTT. Encoded protein: CASSFQGITDTQYF.

This clonotype was counted ten times or more. J is TRBJ1-1 and V is TRBV2; TRBD1 aligns across 7 bases. Losses at the gene ends were 6 bases for V and 0 bases for J; bases not matched to a gene: 7. There are 15 residues in the CDR3. Germline V gene sequence: CDR1 SNHLY, CDR2 FYNNEI. As DNA, the CDR3 is TGTGCCAGCAGAAAACCGACAGGGATGAACACTGAAGCTTTCTTT. Its protein product is CASRKPTGMNTEAFF.

This clonotype occurred a few times. The rearrangement links TRBV5-1 to TRBJ2-7; 7 nucleotides agree with TRBD1. Germline V CDR1 and CDR2: SGHRS, YFSETQ. This CDR3 is 14 amino acids long. The V gene end was trimmed by 2 bases and the J gene end by 0 bases; junction bases not matched to a gene: 2. The CDR3 protein is CASSFTGASYEQYF. The DNA of the CDR3 is TGCGCCAGCAGCTTCACAGGGGCCTCCTACGAGCAGTACTTC.

This sequence joins TRBV20-1 and TRBJ2-1; D perhaps matches TRBD2 (7 bases). Germline-derived CDR1 and CDR2 are DFQATT and SNEGSKA (reference sequence). The CDR3 runs to 15 residues. V lost 6 bases and J lost 2, with 17 bases in between. In nucleotides, the CDR3 is TGCAGTGCCCGAGGGGAGGGGGGGGCCTACAATGAGCAGTTCTTC. Translation gives CSARGEGGAYNEQFF.

The table lists this clonotype with many counts. The rearrangement uses TRBV2 and TRBJ1-1; D uncertain. Looked up from germline, CDR1 is SNHLY and CDR2 is FYNNEI. V gave up 7 bases and J gave up 4 bases, with 10 bases separating them. The CDR3 loop spans 12 amino acids. The DNA for the CDR3 is TGTGCCAGCATGTCTCCGGGCACTGAAGCTTTCTTT. Amino acids: CASMSPGTEAFF.

This clonotype was found a few times. The chain carries TRBV5-5 and TRBJ2-1, with 11 bases aligning to TRBD1. There are 15 residues in the CDR3. V lost 4 bases to trimming and J lost 5 bases; unmatched junction nucleotides: 5. Germline loops: CDR1 SGHKS, CDR2 YYEKEE (reference sequence). Here the CDR3 DNA reads TGTGCCAGCAGCCGGGACAGGGGGGGTAACAATGAGCAGTTCTTC. Protein: CASSRDRGGNNEQFF.

This clonotype was found many times. This chain links TRBV28 with TRBJ2-3; perhaps TRBD2 as D (5 bases). Germline lookup yields CDR1 MDHEN and CDR2 SYDVKM. CDR3 size: 14 residues. Trimming cost V 4 bases and J 3 bases, with 11 bases left between them. The DNA of the CDR3 is TGTGCCAGCAGTTCACCGGGGAGAACAGATACGCAGTATTTT. It encodes CASSSPGRTDTQYF.

This clonotype was observed a few times. A much more abundant neighbour one base away suggests this may be a read error. The chain joins TRBV7-9 to TRBJ1-1, with a weak D call TRBD1 (6 bases). CDR3 length: 14 amino acids. Looked up from germline, CDR1 is SEHNR and CDR2 is FQNEAQ (reference sequence). CDR3 sequence (DNA): TGTGCCAACAGCAACGGACAGTCGCACACTGAAGCTTTCTTT. Amino acids: CANSNGQSHTEAFF.

This clonotype was seen a few times. This chain uses TRBV9 with TRBJ2-5, with D perhaps TRBD1 (5 bases). The CDR3 length is 15 residues. Trimming cost V 0 bases and J 4 bases, with 13 bases left between them. The germline V gene has CDR1 SGDLS and CDR2 YYNGEE. CDR3 in amino acids: CASSVAGRAIETQYF. CDR3 sequence (DNA): TGTGCCAGCAGCGTAGCAGGCAGGGCAATAGAGACCCAGTACTTC. Complete variable domain (other parts from reference TRBV9 and TRBJ2-5): DSGVTQTPKHLITATGQRVTLRCSPRSGDLSVYWYQQSLDQGLQFLIQYYNGEERAKGNILERFSAQQFPDLHSELNLSSLELGDSALYFCASSVAGRAIETQYFGPGTRLLVL.

Many counts were recorded for this clonotype. The V call is TRBV6-5, the J call TRBJ2-7; 14 positions agree with TRBD2. CDR3 length equals 19 residues. Per germline, CDR1 MNHEY and CDR2 SVGAGI. Trimming at V came to 2 bases and at J to 3 bases, leaving 12 bases not matched to a gene. The DNA of the CDR3 is TGTGCCAGCAGTTACGAAAGTTACCCGGGACTAGCGGGGGACTACGAGCAGTACTTC. Translating it yields CASSYESYPGLAGDYEQYF.

This chain uses TRBV5-4 with TRBJ1-6, with D possibly matching TRBD1 (6 bases). The CDR3 runs 15 residues. V lost 0 bases and J 10 bases, leaving 14 bases between the germline ends. Per the germline V gene, CDR1 is SGHNT and CDR2 is YYREEE (reference sequence). This CDR3 is CASSLGGRGGSPLHF. The CDR3 DNA is TGTGCCAGCAGCTTGGGTGGCAGGGGCGGATCACCCCTCCACTTT.

This clonotype was seen repeatedly, ten times or more. This chain uses TRBV7-2 with TRBJ2-7, with D unclear. The CDR3 loop spans 14 amino acids. V lost 0 bases to trimming and J lost 3 bases, with 9 bases between them. Germline loops: CDR1 SGHTA, CDR2 FQGNSA. DNA for the CDR3: TGTGCCAGCAGCTTAGCGCAGTTTAACTACGAGCAGTACTTC. Translation: CASSLAQFNYEQYF. The full variable domain, with the rest looked up from reference TRBV7-2 and TRBJ2-7, is GAGVSQSPSNKVTEKGKDVELRCDPISGHTALYWYRQSLGQGLEFLIYFQGNSAPDKSGLPSDRFSAERTGGSVSTLTIQRTQQEDSAVYLCASSLAQFNYEQYFGPGTRLTVT.

In this sample, this clonotype turned up a few times. The chain is built from TRBV25-1 and TRBJ1-2, with 8 bases matching TRBD1. From germline, CDR1 is MGHDK and CDR2 SYGVNS. J lost 3 bases, V lost 6 bases, and 6 bases had no gene match. This CDR3 spans 14 amino acids. CDR3 residues: CASSLKQGDYGYTF. The CDR3 nucleotides are TGTGCCAGCAGCCTGAAACAGGGGGACTATGGCTACACCTTC.

This clonotype was recorded many times. The chain recombines TRBV14 with TRBJ2-5, with D uncertain. The germline gives CDR1 SGHDN, CDR2 FVKESK. The CDR3 extends over 12 amino acids. Trimming removed 1 base at V and 5 bases at J, with 5 bases between. The CDR3 region is CASSQVWETQYF. CDR3 DNA sequence: TGTGCCAGCAGCCAAGTGTGGGAGACCCAGTACTTC.

This chain joins TRBV9 and TRBJ1-2; tentative D call: TRBD1 (5 bases). This CDR3 is 13 amino acids long. Germline V lookup: CDR1 SGDLS, CDR2 YYNGEE. Trimming took off 1 base at V and 4 bases at J, with 8 bases between the two ends. The CDR3 region is CASSVSGGYGYTF. CDR3 DNA: TGTGCCAGCAGCGTATCGGGGGGCTATGGCTACACCTTC.

This clonotype was seen many times. The rearrangement uses TRBV3-1 and TRBJ2-7; D gene unclear. The CDR3 runs 15 residues. Trimming removed 1 base from V and 3 bases from J, with 13 bases in between. Germline loops: CDR1 LGHDT, CDR2 YNNKEL (reference sequence). CDR3 loop: CASSQGVPGLYEQYF. CDR3 bases: TGTGCCAGCAGCCAAGGGGTTCCGGGTCTCTACGAGCAGTACTTC.

This clonotype was seen ten or more times. The chain is built from TRBV2 and TRBJ1-3; the D gene is possibly TRBD1 (5 bases). V dropped 6 bases and J dropped 0 bases, with 12 bases sitting between them. Per the germline V gene, CDR1 is SNHLY and CDR2 is FYNNEI. The CDR3 has 15 residues. The CDR3 sequence is CASSDGTGSGNTIYF. Written as DNA, the CDR3 is TGTGCCAGCAGCGACGGGACCGGCTCTGGAAACACCATATATTTT.

This clonotype occurred a few times. The chain is built from TRBV28 and TRBJ2-5, with TRBD2 matching over 9 bases. The germline V gene has CDR1 MDHEN and CDR2 SYDVKM. V lost 2 bases to trimming and J lost 5 bases; unmatched junction nucleotides: 6. This CDR3 has 15 residues. CDR3 amino acids: CASSLRGGADETQYF. Here the CDR3 DNA reads TGTGCCAGCAGTTTACGCGGGGGGGCGGATGAGACCCAGTACTTC.

Only a few counts were recorded for this clonotype. The rearrangement uses TRBV6-2 or TRBV6-3 and TRBJ1-1; D is unresolved. Per the germline V gene, CDR1 is MNHEY and CDR2 is SVGEGT. With 7 bases removed from V and 0 bases from J, the gap between germline ends came to 9 bases. The CDR3 runs 13 residues. CDR3: CASTNSMNTEAFF. The CDR3 DNA is TGTGCCAGCACCAACAGCATGAACACTGAAGCTTTCTTT.

This clonotype has a single count. V usage is TRBV28 and J usage is TRBJ1-1; D unresolved. The germline V and J ends were trimmed by 6 bases and 5 bases, with 16 bases remaining between them. This CDR3 has 14 amino acids. Germline CDR1 reads MDHEN; CDR2 reads SYDVKM. The CDR3 spells CASREVGRQTEAFF. In DNA, the CDR3 is TGTGCCAGCAGAGAAGTCGGGAGGCAGACTGAAGCTTTCTTT.

The genes are TRBV29-1 and TRBJ1-5, with D tentatively TRBD1 (5 bases). The CDR3 consists of 15 residues. Trimming cost V 0 bases and J 9 bases, with 18 bases left between them. The V gene's germline CDR1 is SQVTM and CDR2 ANQGSEA. The CDR3 coding sequence is TGCAGCGTTGAAGAAAAGGGACCCACAGAGACGCCCCAGCATTTT. It yields the protein CSVEEKGPTETPQHF.

In this sample, this clonotype turned up many times. The J gene is TRBJ2-1, the V gene TRBV11-2; the match to TRBD2 covers 14 bases. This CDR3 contains 15 residues. Trimming cost V 5 bases and J 5 bases; bases outside gene matches: 2. Germline CDR1 and CDR2: SGHAT and FQNNGV. CDR3 bases: TGTGCCAGCAGCCCGGGACTAGCGGGGGACAATGAGCAGTTCTTC. It yields the protein CASSPGLAGDNEQFF.

The V and J genes are TRBV29-1 and TRBJ1-1, with 9 positions matching TRBD1. The CDR3 length is 11 residues. Losses at the gene ends were 6 bases for V and 4 bases for J; bases not matched to a gene: 0. Germline loops: CDR1 SQVTM, CDR2 ANQGSEA. CDR3 loop: CSVDRGTEAFF. Here the CDR3 DNA reads TGCAGCGTGGACAGGGGCACTGAAGCTTTCTTT.

The rearrangement uses TRBV7-9 and TRBJ1-1, with no clear D. The CDR3 length is 13 residues. Germline V gene lookup returns CDR1 SEHNR and CDR2 FQNEAQ (reference sequence). Trimming pared 5 bases from V and 4 bases from J, leaving 11 bases between. CDR3 DNA sequence: TGTGCCAGCAGCCTATCGGAGCCCACTGAAGCTTTCTTT. It translates to CASSLSEPTEAFF. Combining the CDR3 with reference TRBV7-9 and TRBJ1-1 gives the whole variable domain DTGVSQNPRHKITKRGQNVTFRCDPISEHNRLYWYRQTLGQGPEFLTYFQNEAQLEKSRLLSDRFSAERPKGSFSTLEIQRTEQGDSAMYLCASSLSEPTEAFFGQGTRLTVV.

V usage is TRBV20-1 and J usage is TRBJ1-4; TRBD1 is a possible D gene (5 bases). This CDR3 is built from 15 residues. Germline V lookup: CDR1 DFQATT, CDR2 SNEGSKA (reference sequence). Trimming removed 2 bases from V and 6 bases from J, with 16 bases in between. The CDR3, as DNA: TGCAGTGCTAGAACCAATTTTTTGGGGCATGAAAAACTGTTTTTT. This encodes CSARTNFLGHEKLFF.

This clonotype was seen at least ten times. V and J are TRBV2 and TRBJ1-5; no clear D. Germline V gives CDR1 SNHLY, CDR2 FYNNEI. Trimming shortened V by 3 bases and J by 7 bases, and 7 bases separated the two germline ends. This CDR3 is 12 amino acids long. CDR3 protein: CASSDWRQPQHF. The CDR3 nucleotides are TGTGCCAGCAGTGACTGGAGGCAGCCCCAGCATTTT.

This clonotype showed up many times. The gene calls are TRBV12-3 or TRBV12-4 and TRBJ2-7; 8 positions agree with TRBD1. V trimming: 6 bases; J trimming: 0 bases; junction bases outside the gene matches: 7. This CDR3 has 15 amino acids. The CDR3 DNA sequence: TGTGCCAGCAGCCGCCGGACAGGGATCTCCTACGAGCAGTACTTC. Residues: CASSRRTGISYEQYF.

As to this clonotype: A much bigger clone sits one base away, suggesting this may be a read error. The genes are TRBV28 and TRBJ1-4; D unresolved. The ends were cut back, 5 bases at V and 6 bases at J, with 16 bases in the middle. This CDR3 contains 15 residues. Germline CDR1 and CDR2: MDHEN and SYDVKM. The DNA of the CDR3 is TGTGCCAGCAGTCTTGGTATGGGGAGGGATGAAAAACTGTTTTTT. Translated: CASSLGMGRDEKLFF.

This clonotype was recorded a few times. The rearrangement uses TRBV20-1 and TRBJ2-3; 11 bases match TRBD2. The CDR3 length is 14 residues. J lost 4 bases, V lost 6 bases, and 6 bases had no gene match. CDR1 and CDR2 from the germline V gene are DFQATT and SNEGSKA (reference sequence). CDR3 protein: CSATGLAGPDTQYF. The CDR3, as DNA: TGCAGTGCCACCGGACTAGCGGGCCCAGATACGCAGTATTTT.

This clonotype was seen repeatedly, ten times or more. The chain links TRBV4-3 to TRBJ2-5, with 7 bases aligning to TRBD1. The V segment lost 2 bases and the J segment 2 bases; nucleotides outside the gene matches: 5. The CDR3 consists of 15 residues. Germline assignment: CDR1 LGHNA and CDR2 YSLEER. DNA of the CDR3: TGCGCCAGCAGCCAAAACAGGGGTAGGCAAGAGACCCAGTACTTC. Encoded protein: CASSQNRGRQETQYF.